Below, 21 T cell receptor beta chains from the same sample are listed, as sequenced in a study of identical twins (dated by TCRdb to 2015 to 2016). The library was prepared using 5' RACE. TCRdb names Illumina HiSeq 2000 as the instrument used. Through fastp at Q25 and MiXCR, TCRdb rebuilt clones from the public reads, retaining in-frame beta chains. CDR3 protein duplicates are merged, each entry listing the most common genes and DNA. The sample data list roughly 190,000 distinct CDR3 sequences, and around 15% of these were observed just once. 40% of the sample rests with the top ten. This sample was also put to use in a study of T cells expressing NK-cell markers.

The sample taken for sequencing was CD8+ T cells sorted from blood. The receptors originated from a woman aged 18-29 years in good health.

The V and J genes are TRBV18 and TRBJ1-1; D is ambiguous. Germline V gene sequence: CDR1 KGHSH, CDR2 LQKENI. The V and J ends lost 1 base and 1 base respectively, with 4 bases between them. This CDR3 contains 13 residues. CDR3 protein: CASSPLANTEAFF. For the CDR3, the DNA is TGTGCCAGCTCACCACTAGCGAACACTGAAGCTTTCTTT.

This clonotype has a handful of counts. The chain combines TRBV9 with TRBJ2-1; 11 bases map to TRBD2. This CDR3 spans 16 amino acids. CDR1 is SGDLS and CDR2 is YYNGEE in the germline V gene. Losses at the gene ends were 7 bases for V and 10 bases for J; bases not matched to a gene: 16. For the CDR3, the DNA is TGTGCCAGCGGCCCCGGGACTAGCGGAATTCGGGGGGAGCAGTTCTTC. Residues: CASGPGTSGIRGEQFF.

This clonotype was seen a handful of times. This sequence joins TRBV24-1 and TRBJ1-1; D not certain. Germline V lookup: CDR1 KGHDR, CDR2 SFDVKD. Trimming pared 4 bases from V and 1 base from J, leaving 15 bases between. This CDR3 comprises 16 residues. The chain's CDR3 is CATSDPPLEENTEAFF. The CDR3 bases are TGTGCCACCAGTGACCCACCCCTGGAGGAGAACACTGAAGCTTTCTTT.

V is TRBV7-2 and J is TRBJ2-7; TRBD2 matches 7 bases. Germline V gives CDR1 SGHTA, CDR2 FQGNSA. The J segment lost 4 bases and the V segment lost 4 bases, leaving 10 bases of the junction unmatched. CDR3 length equals 15 residues. CDR3 DNA sequence: TGTGCCAGCAGCTCAGGCGAGCGGGGTGGGTACGAGCAGTACTTC. The encoded protein is CASSSGERGGYEQYF.

The sample holds a few counts of this clonotype. The chain recombines TRBV20-1 with TRBJ2-3; D is perhaps TRBD2 (5 bases). CDR1 DFQATT and CDR2 SNEGSKA come from the germline V gene (reference sequence). This CDR3 is built from 14 residues. V lost 4 bases and J 1 base, leaving 12 bases between the germline ends. CDR3 protein: CSAIRGLRTDTQYF. CDR3 in DNA: TGCAGTGCTATACGAGGACTGCGCACAGATACGCAGTATTTT.

In DNA, the CDR3 is TGCGCCAGCAGCCAAGAAATGCGGGGGGCTAAAGAGACCCAGTACTTC. This codes for CASSQEMRGAKETQYF. This rearrangement joins TRBV4-1 to TRBJ2-5, with 8 bases that match TRBD2. The CDR3 loop spans 16 amino acids. Germline V gene data show CDR1 as MGHRA and CDR2 as YSYEKL. Trimming at V came to 0 bases and at J to 3 bases, leaving 6 bases not matched to a gene.

This clonotype has more than one count but fewer than ten. The chain combines TRBV12-3 or TRBV12-4 with TRBJ1-2; 9 bases line up with TRBD1. The CDR3 covers 15 residues. V shed 4 bases and J 8 bases; nucleotides not matched to a gene: 11. CDR3 sequence (DNA): TGTGCCAGCAGTTCGGGACAGGGAGGGATTGGCGGCTACACCTTC. Protein sequence: CASSSGQGGIGGYTF.

This clonotype was seen a handful of times. The chain combines TRBV4-2 with TRBJ2-7; 11 bases are shared with TRBD2. The germline gives CDR1 LGHNA, CDR2 YNFKEQ. The CDR3 loop spans 18 amino acids. J was trimmed by 5 bases and V by 1 base; bases with no gene match: 13. The DNA of the CDR3 is TGTGCCAGCAGCCAAGCGGTTACAAGACTAGCGGGGCCAAACGAGCAGTACTTC. Amino acids: CASSQAVTRLAGPNEQYF.

This clonotype was observed a handful of times. The rearrangement joins TRBV7-9 to TRBJ2-1; either TRBD1 or TRBD2 may fit D (7 bases each). V lost 7 bases, J lost 7 bases, and 14 bases lay in between. Germline V gene data show CDR1 as SEHNR and CDR2 as FQNEAQ (reference sequence). The CDR3 loop spans 13 amino acids. The CDR3 spells CASTQGGINEQFF. CDR3 DNA: TGTGCCAGCACCCAGGGGGGGATAAATGAGCAGTTCTTC.

This clonotype was detected ten times or more. The rearrangement joins TRBV5-1 to TRBJ2-1, with TRBD2 identical over 7 bases. Germline CDR1 reads SGHRS; CDR2 reads YFSETQ. With V trimmed by 3 bases and J by 5 bases, 2 bases remained unmatched. The CDR3 is 13 amino acids. The CDR3 loop is CASSSGLDNEQFF. The CDR3 DNA sequence: TGCGCCAGCAGCTCCGGACTAGACAATGAGCAGTTCTTC.

This clonotype was counted at least ten times. The chain couples TRBV20-1 to TRBJ2-7; TRBD2 agrees at 8 bases. This CDR3 contains 15 residues. The ends lost 2 bases at V and 3 bases at J; junction bases unmatched: 9. CDR1 is DFQATT, CDR2 SNEGSKA, per germline (reference sequence). CDR3 coding DNA: TGCAGTGCTAGAAAGGGGACTAGTCCTTTCTACGAGCAGTACTTC. It is translated as CSARKGTSPFYEQYF.

This clonotype was seen more than once but under ten times. The chain recombines TRBV7-9 with TRBJ1-1, with 7 nucleotides matching TRBD1. V was pared by 4 bases and J by 0 bases, with 8 bases of the junction left unmatched. Germline V lookup: CDR1 SEHNR, CDR2 FQNEAQ (reference sequence). The CDR3 is 16 amino acids. CDR3 DNA: TGTGCCAGCAGCTCACAGGGGAGCCCTATGAACACTGAAGCTTTCTTT. Amino acid sequence: CASSSQGSPMNTEAFF.

This clonotype was found a few times. The gene calls are TRBV27 and TRBJ2-7; TRBD1 aligns across 8 bases. In germline, CDR1 is MNHEY, CDR2 SMNVEV (reference sequence). Unmatched junction bases numbered 3, after V lost 0 bases and J lost 5 bases. The CDR3 totals 14 residues. CDR3 sequence: CASSLSNRGDEQYF. The CDR3 bases are TGTGCCAGCAGTTTATCGAACAGGGGGGACGAGCAGTACTTC.

This clonotype was observed a few times. J is TRBJ1-1 and V is TRBV11-2, with D perhaps matching TRBD1 (6 bases). The CDR3 covers 14 residues. Trimming took 5 bases from V and 2 from J, leaving 12 bases between them. The germline V gene encodes CDR1 SGHAT and CDR2 FQNNGV. The chain's CDR3 is CASSHRQANTEAFF. In DNA, the CDR3 is TGTGCCAGCAGCCATCGACAGGCAAACACTGAAGCTTTCTTT.

This clonotype was detected only once. The J gene is TRBJ1-3, the V gene TRBV6-2 or TRBV6-3, with 8 positions matching TRBD1. Germline values: CDR1 MNHEY, CDR2 SVGEGT. The CDR3 runs to 20 residues. V trimming: 5 bases; J trimming: 0 bases; junction bases outside the gene matches: 18. The CDR3 region is CASSPINLRTGNSSGNTIYF. The CDR3 DNA reads as TGTGCCAGCAGTCCCATCAACTTGAGGACAGGGAATTCCTCTGGAAACACCATATATTTT.

The chain couples TRBV2 to TRBJ2-3, with 10 bases that match TRBD2. CDR3 size: 13 residues. The V and J ends lost 10 bases and 6 bases, in that order; junction bases with no gene match: 7. CDR1 and CDR2 from the germline V gene are SNHLY and FYNNEI. This CDR3 is CAMKREGRDTQYF. DNA for the CDR3: TGTGCCATGAAGCGGGAGGGCAGGGATACGCAGTATTTT.

This clonotype turned up a few times. The J gene is TRBJ2-2, the V gene TRBV15; D uncertain. The V gene lost 8 bases and the J gene lost 3 bases, with 10 bases spanning the gap. CDR1 is LNHNV and CDR2 is YYDKDF in the germline V gene (reference sequence). The CDR3 spans 13 residues. In DNA form, the CDR3 reads TGTGCCACCCGCGGAAGTGACACCGGGGAGCTGTTTTTT. It translates to CATRGSDTGELFF.

The V and J genes are TRBV7-2 and TRBJ2-1, with D perhaps matching TRBD2 (5 bases). Germline CDR1 SGHTA, CDR2 FQGNSA. The germline V and J ends were trimmed by 5 bases and 4 bases, with 12 bases remaining between them. This CDR3 spans 14 amino acids. The CDR3 bases are TGTGCCAGCAGCCGCATACTAGGGTACAATGAGCAGTTCTTC. Protein sequence: CASSRILGYNEQFF. Variable domain in full (rest from reference TRBV7-2 and TRBJ2-1): GAGVSQSPSNKVTEKGKDVELRCDPISGHTALYWYRQSLGQGLEFLIYFQGNSAPDKSGLPSDRFSAERTGGSVSTLTIQRTQQEDSAVYLCASSRILGYNEQFFGPGTRLTVL.

This clonotype was detected a few times. This chain uses TRBV7-8 with TRBJ2-5; D is unclear. This CDR3 is built from 15 residues. The germline V and J ends were trimmed by 1 base and 5 bases, with 14 bases remaining between them. Germline V lookup: CDR1 SGHVS, CDR2 FQNEAQ. The CDR3 nucleotides read TGTGCCAGCAGCTTAGTGGTCCTAGGACCGGAGACCCAGTACTTC. Amino acids: CASSLVVLGPETQYF.

The chain couples TRBV2 to TRBJ2-1; either TRBD1 or TRBD2 may fit D (6 bases each). Germline CDR1 and CDR2: SNHLY and FYNNEI. This CDR3 has 16 residues. The V end was cut by 7 bases, the J end by 5 bases, with 21 bases between. DNA of the CDR3: TGTGCCAGCATAGGTATAGGGGGAGGCCCGAACAATGAGCAGTTCTTC. Amino acid sequence: CASIGIGGGPNNEQFF.

DNA for the CDR3: TGTGCCAGCAGCCCTACCATAGCCGAGCAGTTCTTC. Its protein product is CASSPTIAEQFF. The J gene is TRBJ2-1, the V gene TRBV7-9; D is undetermined. The CDR3 loop spans 12 amino acids. V was clipped by 5 bases and J by 10 bases, with 12 bases between them. Germline V CDR1 and CDR2: SEHNR, FQNEAQ (reference sequence).